This T cell receptor (beta chain) was identified during a study of control samples from healthy donors and cancer patients. The assay was immunoSEQ multiplex PCR, and TCRdb's table has in-frame clones only and misses some. The sample carries some 120,000 clones, around nine tenths recorded once. Germline V lookup: CDR1 LGHNA, CDR2 YSLEER. The CDR3 runs to 16 residues. V lost 0 bases and J lost 2, with 11 bases in between. The TCR comes from a man between 18 and 29 years old in good health. The chain employs TRBV4-3 and TRBJ2-1; D ambiguous. Sequencing used blood. CDR3 DNA: TGCGCCAGCAGCCAAGATGGCCAGGAAGCCTACAATGAGCAGTTCTTC. It is translated as CASSQDGQEAYNEQFF.